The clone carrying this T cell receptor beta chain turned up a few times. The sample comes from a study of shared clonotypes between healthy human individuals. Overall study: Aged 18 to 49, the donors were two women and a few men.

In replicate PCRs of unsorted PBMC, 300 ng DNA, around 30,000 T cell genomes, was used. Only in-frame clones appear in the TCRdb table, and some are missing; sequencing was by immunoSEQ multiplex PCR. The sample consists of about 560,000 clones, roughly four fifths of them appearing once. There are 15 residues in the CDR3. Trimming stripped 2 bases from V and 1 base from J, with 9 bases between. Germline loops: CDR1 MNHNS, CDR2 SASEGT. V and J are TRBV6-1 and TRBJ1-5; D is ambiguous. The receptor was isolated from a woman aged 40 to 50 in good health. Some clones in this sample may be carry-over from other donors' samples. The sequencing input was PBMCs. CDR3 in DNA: TGTGCCAGCAGTGAATTGTGGGTCAGCAATCAGCCCCAGCATTTT. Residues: CASSELWVSNQPQHF.